The clone carrying this T cell receptor beta chain has a count of ten or more. The target antigen is unknown. These data come from a study of T cells after yellow fever vaccination. Study-wide results and caveats: After the booster, roughly 96% of CD4 and 75% to 90% of CD8 primary-response clones were re-detected. Contamination by abundant bulk-population clonotypes could be present in FACS-sorted repertoires. Among all clonotypes, a small share was observed in both CD4 and CD8 compartments. Though it reached lower strength, the secondary response hit its peak faster, day 5 versus 15.

TCRdb re-called the 5' RACE reads with MiXCR, one entry per CDR3 protein. The sample holds 300,000 to 350,000 distinct CDR3 sequences, around 4.5% seen once. This receptor was taken from a man in his late teens or twenties who received the YFV17D yellow fever vaccine. Source: PBMCs, taken 15 days after the yellow fever booster vaccination.

The CDR3 region has the DNA TGCGCCAGCAGCCTGGGGAGCGGGGGAGCAGATACGCAGTATTTT. Protein product: CASSLGSGGADTQYF. The rearrangement links TRBV5-1 to TRBJ2-3; 8 bases are shared with TRBD2. V trimming: 4 bases; J trimming: 4 bases; junction bases outside the gene matches: 8. Germline V gives CDR1 SGHRS, CDR2 YFSETQ. This CDR3 spans 15 amino acids.